This TCR beta chain is drawn from a study of early stage breast cancer tumors. Study-wide context: Around 10-fold was the mean read coverage per sample. Study-wide points: Most shared enriched TCRB sequences were commonly generated ones.

Profiled with immunoSEQ multiplex PCR; TCRdb holds only in-frame clones, not every one. The data contain more than 60,000 clones, approximately 80% of them singletons. Points on this clone: Its matching antigen is unknown.

From germline, CDR1 is SGDLS and CDR2 YYNGEE. The CDR3 runs 15 residues. Trimming pared 0 bases from V and 4 bases from J, leaving 12 bases between. Material: blood. The rearrangement uses TRBV9 and TRBJ2-3; D unresolved. The clonotype comes from a person in their sixties with breast cancer. The CDR3 coding sequence is TGTGCCAGCAGCGTAGCGCTAGGAAGGTCAGATACGCAGTATTTT. It codes for CASSVALGRSDTQYF.